The present T cell receptor (beta chain) was sequenced within a study of cytomegalovirus exposure and HLA in healthy donors (dated by TCRdb to the late 2010s). For the study in its entirety: In an earlier analysis of some 550 of the donors, 250 to 350 Gb of sequence data and 100 million or so unique TCR beta sequences from roughly 180 million T cells were reported. Roughly 300 gigabases of sequencing data and approximately 93 million unique TCR sequences were included in an early release covering about 620 HLA-typed donors. The genetic ancestry cluster associated with self-reported Caucasian donors included about four fifths of the approximately 410 genotyped donors. The study was designed to test whether signatures of past pathogen exposure could be identified by cataloging public T cell receptors. Using immunosequencing, the study profiled T cell repertoires from around 670 subjects and related those repertoires to cytomegalovirus serostatus. In addition to the first cohort of 666 subjects, a separate validation cohort of 130 or so different subjects was used. High-throughput TCR immunosequencing, statistical association of individual TCRs with disease status, and machine learning were combined to predict cytomegalovirus infection status. In a later analysis, previously published TCR beta repertoires from 550 to 750 donors were re-analyzed and high-resolution HLA genotyping was added so that TCR occurrence patterns could be studied. In the later analysis, no new phenotypic data were used to find candidate immune exposures; instead, reliance was placed on TCR beta sequences and their occurrence across donors. An earlier analysis of several hundred of the donors applied high-throughput TCR beta sequencing to assess whether each TCR beta V gene segment acted as functional or pseudogenic. Donor age, sex, ethnicity and CMV serostatus were compiled alongside the repertoire data. A later genetic analysis took genome-wide SNP genotypes for about 65% of the roughly 670 donors and used that subset as a discovery cohort. Every discovery cohort repertoire had been produced on one sequencing platform. Class I and class II HLA loci were covered by the typing at four-digit resolution. Typing coverage varied by locus: roughly 629-640 donors for A, B, C, DRB1 and DQB1; roughly 520 for DQA1; more than 600 for DPA1; fewer than 480 for DPB1. Several DR-DQ haplotypes were handled as single units for association and clustering because linkage in the cohort was strong. On average, over 200,000 unique TCR beta nucleotide sequences were sequenced per donor among 398 genotyped donors of the cohort, with roughly 19% of those sequences being non-productive. Points the paper makes about the study in general: A later genetic analysis associated a missense DCLRE1C variant with V-gene and J-gene trimming of TCR beta chains, and an independent cohort replicated the association. A further reported finding was that TCR beta sequences accurately predicted the HLA-A and HLA-B alleles for most subjects in the first cohort. Correlated functional status among segregating V segments might be attributable to linkage disequilibrium, but an unknown experimental factor could not be ruled out. In an earlier analysis of around 600 of the donors, most TCR beta V segments appeared in productive rearrangements about 87% or about 30% of the time, broadly matching IMGT annotations. The presence/absence analyses assumed that sequencing depth was roughly uniform across donors, and that assumption may not be true. In the study, approximately 160 TCR beta chains were listed as associated with cytomegalovirus. Assigning TCR associations to individual alleles was difficult when HLA alleles, especially DR and DQ, strongly co-occurred. In a later analysis, several top co-occurrence clusters were reported to appear linked to parvovirus B19, influenza, CMV and Epstein-Barr virus. The earlier analysis of 587 of the donors excluded roughly 16 rarely observed V segments, including chromosome 9 orphons, because counts were too low. Cytomegalovirus status was reported to be diagnosed by the classifier with high specificity and sensitivity in both the original and validation cohorts. According to a later analysis, TCR association rates differed among HLA loci, with DRB1 alleles showing the most associated TCRs and HLA-C alleles showing the fewest. According to the authors, the approach could potentially be generalized to other disease states and immunological phenotypes. Three of the identified cytomegalovirus-associated TCR beta chains were confirmed in vitro to be specific for cytomegalovirus antigens. Compared with the roughly 700-donor mean, donors in an Asian-associated ancestry cluster had fewer N-insertions in productive TCRs, according to a later genetic analysis. Most TCR sequences were seen in very few donors, while some public TCRs were found in many individuals. In a later analysis, over 15,000 TCR beta sequences were associated with specific HLA alleles at a false discovery rate of 0.05. For the cohort, immune exposure information was limited to CMV serostatus. Because some donors lacked HLA typing at each locus, the association tests relied only on the typed subset. In this cohort, only TCR beta chains were sequenced, and detectable features were limited by the absence of alpha or paired-chain data. A later analysis found that most CMV-associated TCR beta chains appeared HLA-restricted, with HLA associations seemingly driven largely by CMV exposure. A cluster of highly shared sequence variants was judged likely to represent a technical artifact of the sequencing pipeline. A later analysis found that HLA-associated TCR beta chains were more clonally expanded and had lower generation probabilities than equally common non-associated chains.

A remark on this clone: Its antigen is still unknown. No base quality information exists; no much larger clone differs at one position.

The cohort comprised 710 or so healthy bone marrow donors. All cohort members were sampled while nominally healthy, although unrecorded immune exposures were likely present. The donor was CMV seronegative and belonged to the group of 380 or so seronegative cohort members. A peripheral blood sample was collected from each donor, and TCR beta sequencing was performed on peripheral blood mononuclear cells. Genomic DNA extraction from the blood cell samples was performed with the Qiagen DNeasy Blood Extraction Kit. To prepare the library, the immunoSEQ multiplex PCR assay was applied. For the multiplex PCR, a mixture combining 60 forward primers for TCR Vbeta segments and 13 reverse primers for TCR Jbeta segments was used. Amplification of the CDR3 region of rearranged TCR beta genes was performed with a multiplex PCR assay on genomic DNA. Amplified TCR beta libraries were sequenced as 87-base-pair reads on the Illumina HiSeq System. In the authors' own workflow: A later analysis counted 65 million to 90 million unique TCR beta chains across the 666 repertoires, and some 11 million of these chains were shared by at least two donors. A nearest-neighbor algorithm error-corrected the raw reads and collapsed the reads into unique sequences, merging closely related sequences to remove PCR and sequencing errors. Alignment of CDR3 sequences to IMGT reference sequences was used to assign V, D and J gene segments. For a sequence to be retained, a match of at least six nucleotides was required to both a V gene segment and a J gene segment. Rearrangements were classified as productive when the CDR3 lacked stop codons and remained in frame with V and J, and all other rearrangements were classified as non-productive. Following IMGT convention, CDR3 was defined as the stretch from the second conserved V-encoded cysteine up to the conserved J-encoded phenylalanine. Sequences without an unambiguous match to a single V gene segment were excluded from the earlier analysis of 450 to 650 of the donors. An earlier analysis of fewer than 750 of the donors called V segments functional above 56.7% productive rearrangements and segregating when the between-donor standard deviation exceeded 5%. A statistical classification framework was built to diagnose cytomegalovirus status from the catalog of TCR beta chain sequences. A later analysis assigned V and J genes by comparing TCR nucleotide sequences with IMGT/GENE-DB human TR gene sequences. A later analysis assigned CDR3 sequences and most-parsimonious VDJ recombination scenarios with the TCRdist pipeline. In a later analysis, each TCR beta chain was defined by its CDR3 amino acid sequence together with its V-gene family, and reads without a unique V-gene family were excluded. As a way to deal with suspected cross-contamination and a sequencing artifact, a later analysis dropped hundreds of nucleotide sequences that were highly shared and had low generation probability. For each public chain, a later analysis derived a clonal expansion index from normalized ranks of inferred template counts within each repertoire. In a later analysis, generation probabilities were computed using a VDJ recombination model fitted to out-of-frame rearrangements, and the results were checked against IGoR. A later analysis scored TCR-TCR, TCR-HLA and TCR-CMV co-occurrence with hypergeometric tests, applying a repertoire-size bias correction to TCR pairs. A later analysis estimated false discovery rates by permuting HLA or CMV assignments 20 times. A later analysis grouped co-occurring TCRs with DBSCAN, adding TCRdist sequence similarity when clustering within HLA-allele-positive subsets. Repertoires with fewer than 30,000 or more than 120,000 public chains, plus five repertoires with anomalous nucleotide sharing, were excluded from co-occurrence clustering. Not all clones reach the TCRdb copy of this immuneACCESS table, which keeps in-frame sequences only. Checked studies attribute under half of the gap to unresolved V genes and leave the rest unexplained. V, J and clone size are those of that table, while D and trimming were read from the DNA. This sample comprises around 110,000 clones, roughly 70% of them detected only once. The top ten constitute 1.6% of the sample.

The receptor's source is a woman between 18 and 29 years old in good health and CMV-seronegative. The source material was PBMCs.

The nucleotide sequence is given as TGTGCCAGCAGCCCCGGCGGCCGATTGAGTAGTGAAAAACTGTTTTTT. It encodes CASSPGGRLSSEKLFF. This chain is built from TRBV2 and TRBJ1-4; no D gene can be assigned with confidence. From cysteine to phenylalanine, the CDR3 is 16 amino acids long. Only CDR3 DNA remains: 48 bases, in frame from the first base. CDR1 and CDR2 are drawn from the germline V gene: SNHLY, FYNNEI. The trim is 6 bases for V and 7 bases for J, with a gap of 21 bases between the germline ends.